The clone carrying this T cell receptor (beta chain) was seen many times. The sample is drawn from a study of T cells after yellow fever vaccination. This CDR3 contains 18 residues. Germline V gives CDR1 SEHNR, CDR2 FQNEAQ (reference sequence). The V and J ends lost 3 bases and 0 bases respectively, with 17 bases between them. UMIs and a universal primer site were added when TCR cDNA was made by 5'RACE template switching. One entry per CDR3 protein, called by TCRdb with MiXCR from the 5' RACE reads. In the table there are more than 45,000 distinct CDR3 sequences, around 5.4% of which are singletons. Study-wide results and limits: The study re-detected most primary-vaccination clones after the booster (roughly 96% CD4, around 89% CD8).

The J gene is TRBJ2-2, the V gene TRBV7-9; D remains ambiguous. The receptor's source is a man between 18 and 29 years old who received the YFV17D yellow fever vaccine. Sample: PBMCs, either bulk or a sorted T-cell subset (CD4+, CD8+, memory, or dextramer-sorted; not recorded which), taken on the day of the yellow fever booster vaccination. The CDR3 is CASSLGTAGRSNTGELFF. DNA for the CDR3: TGTGCCAGCAGCTTGGGTACAGCTGGGCGGTCGAACACCGGGGAGCTGTTTTTT.